A single sample is the source of the 25 T cell receptor beta chains below, sequenced in a study of cytomegalovirus exposure and HLA in healthy donors. The method was immunoSEQ multiplex PCR; TCRdb's version includes in-frame clones alone and lacks a portion of them. The data show approximately 170,000 clones, 84% seen once. Sequencing was carried out using PBMCs. These TCRs come from a man aged 30 to 39 in good health and CMV-seropositive.

The V and J genes are TRBV13 and TRBJ2-7; possibly TRBD2 for D (5 bases). The germline CDR1 and CDR2 sequences are PRHDT and FYEKMQ (reference sequence). The length of the CDR3 is 14 residues. Trimming left V 5 bases short and J 1 base short, with 12 bases between. CDR3 protein: CASSGSGPSYEQYF. The DNA for the CDR3 is TGTGCCAGCAGCGGCAGCGGACCGTCCTACGAGCAGTACTTC.

This chain links TRBV5-1 with TRBJ2-1; 9 bases align to TRBD2. CDR3 length: 16 residues. CDR1 SGHRS and CDR2 YFSETQ come from the germline V gene. The trim removed 0 bases at V and 4 bases at J, leaving 5 bases unmatched. This CDR3 is CASSLGASGTYNEQFF. The CDR3 DNA is TGCGCCAGCAGCTTGGGTGCTAGCGGGACTTACAATGAGCAGTTCTTC.

V usage is TRBV6-1 and J usage is TRBJ2-3, with TRBD1 as a possible D gene (5 bases). The CDR3 sequence is 16 residues long. Germline-derived CDR1 and CDR2 are MNHNS and SASEGT. V was shortened by 2 bases and J by 2 bases, with 14 bases between the two germline ends. CDR3 nucleotides: TGTGCCAGCAGTGAATCCCGGACACCGTCCACAGATACGCAGTATTTT. This translates into CASSESRTPSTDTQYF.

The chain carries TRBV19 and TRBJ2-7; 7 bases line up with TRBD1. V dropped 0 bases and J dropped 3; count of bases not matched to a gene: 8. The CDR3 totals 16 residues. Germline assignment: CDR1 LNHDA and CDR2 SQIVND (reference sequence). The CDR3 reads CASSIEHRGFFYEQYF. The CDR3 nucleotides are TGTGCCAGTAGTATAGAACACAGGGGCTTCTTCTACGAGCAGTACTTC.

The chain links TRBV28 to TRBJ2-3, with D unclear. CDR3 length: 14 residues. CDR1 is MDHEN, CDR2 SYDVKM, per germline. Trimming pared 7 bases from V and 4 bases from J, leaving 15 bases between. This CDR3 is CASILGRRSDTQYF. In DNA form, the CDR3 reads TGTGCCAGCATTCTGGGCCGGCGCTCAGATACGCAGTATTTT.

This clone occurred a few times. The genes are TRBV7-8 and TRBJ2-2, with 7 bases fitting TRBD2. The CDR3 sequence is 15 residues long. The germline V gene encodes CDR1 SGHVS and CDR2 FQNEAQ. Trimming removed 5 bases from V and 8 bases from J; junction bases left unmatched: 11. The CDR3 here is CASSALAGVTGELFF. The CDR3, as DNA: TGTGCCAGCAGCGCGCTCGCGGGGGTAACGGGGGAGCTGTTTTTT.

The chain carries TRBV10-3 and TRBJ2-7; 7 bases fit TRBD1. This CDR3 has 14 amino acids. After removal of 4 bases from V and 5 bases from J, the junction contained 8 bases not matched to a gene. The germline V gene has CDR1 ENHRY and CDR2 SYGVKD. The CDR3 protein is CAISVGDRPDEQYF. The CDR3 DNA follows: TGTGCCATCAGTGTTGGGGACAGACCGGACGAGCAGTACTTC.

The gene calls are TRBV13 and TRBJ2-5; D may be TRBD2 (7 bases). Germline values: CDR1 PRHDT, CDR2 FYEKMQ (reference sequence). The V end was cut by 4 bases, the J end by 2 bases, with 17 bases between. The CDR3 has 16 amino acids. The CDR3 sequence is CASSYLGGTTQETQYF. In DNA form, the CDR3 reads TGTGCCAGCAGCTACTTAGGGGGGACTACACAAGAGACCCAGTACTTC.

Worth noting for this clone: Other DNA sequences in this sample translate to the same CDR3. This chain connects TRBV5-1 to TRBJ2-5, with a tentative D call TRBD2 (6 bases). CDR1 and CDR2 (germline): SGHRS, YFSETQ. The V end lost 0 bases, the J end lost 1 base, and 13 bases lay between the germline ends. The CDR3 contains 16 residues. The CDR3 DNA is TGCGCCAGCAGCTTGGCCGGGTCCGGGGGCCAAGAGACCCAGTACTTC. Its protein product is CASSLAGSGGQETQYF.

The J gene is TRBJ2-6, the V gene TRBV15; 8 nucleotides match TRBD1. This CDR3 is built from 16 residues. The ends lost 3 bases at V and 2 bases at J; junction bases unmatched: 3. Germline values: CDR1 LNHNV, CDR2 YYDKDF (reference sequence). The CDR3 is CATSSIQGAGANVLTF. Here the CDR3 DNA reads TGTGCCACCAGCAGTATACAGGGGGCTGGGGCCAACGTCCTGACTTTC.

V gene TRBV19 combines with J gene TRBJ1-5; D not certain. The CDR3 runs 12 residues. Looked up from germline, CDR1 is LNHDA and CDR2 is SQIVND (reference sequence). Between the trimmed V and J ends, which lost 7 bases and 3 bases, there was a span of 7 bases. As DNA, the CDR3 is TGTGCCAGTACCGGGTACAATCAGCCCCAGCATTTT. Protein: CASTGYNQPQHF.

The rearrangement uses TRBV19 and TRBJ2-5; TRBD1 matches at 7 bases. Germline V gives CDR1 LNHDA, CDR2 SQIVND (reference sequence). The ends lost 7 bases at V and 5 bases at J; junction bases unmatched: 7. This CDR3 region has 13 residues. CDR3 coding DNA: TGTGCCAGTATGACACAGGGGAAGGAGACCCAGTACTTC. This codes for CASMTQGKETQYF.

This chain joins TRBV6-5 and TRBJ1-4; 10 bases match TRBD1. Trimming removed 0 bases from V and 6 bases from J; junction bases left unmatched: 1. The CDR3 consists of 15 residues. Germline CDR1 is MNHEY and CDR2 is SVGAGI. The DNA of the CDR3 is TGTGCCAGCAGTTACTCCGGGACAGGGGATGAAAAACTGTTTTTT. Its protein is CASSYSGTGDEKLFF.

CDR3 region: CASSLATGTGETQYF. CDR3 sequence (DNA): TGTGCCAGCAGCTTAGCGACCGGGACTGGGGAGACCCAGTACTTC. The rearrangement joins TRBV7-9 to TRBJ2-5, with D possibly matching TRBD2 (6 bases). Trimming stripped 0 bases from V and 5 bases from J, with 13 bases between. The CDR3 runs to 15 residues. The germline V gene encodes CDR1 SEHNR and CDR2 FQNEAQ (reference sequence). Filled out from reference TRBV7-9 and TRBJ2-5, the complete variable domain reads DTGVSQNPRHKITKRGQNVTFRCDPISEHNRLYWYRQTLGQGPEFLTYFQNEAQLEKSRLLSDRFSAERPKGSFSTLEIQRTEQGDSAMYLCASSLATGTGETQYFGPGTRLLVL.

This sequence joins TRBV7-8 and TRBJ2-5; 9 nucleotides align to TRBD1. V was pared by 1 base and J by 4 bases, with 7 bases of the junction left unmatched. The CDR3 has 16 residues. Germline V lookup: CDR1 SGHVS, CDR2 FQNEAQ. The CDR3 loop is CASSLGGDRVRETQYF. The CDR3 coding sequence is TGTGCCAGCAGCTTAGGGGGGGACAGGGTGCGAGAGACCCAGTACTTC. Supplemented by reference TRBV7-8 and TRBJ2-5, the full variable domain reads GAGVSQSPRYKVAKRGQDVALRCDPISGHVSLFWYQQALGQGPEFLTYFQNEAQLDKSGLPSDRFFAERPEGSVSTLKIQRTQQEDSAVYLCASSLGGDRVRETQYFGPGTRLLVL.

V gene TRBV30 combines with J gene TRBJ2-2, with a tentative D call TRBD2 (6 bases). Per the germline V gene, CDR1 is GTSNPN and CDR2 is SVGIG (reference sequence). CDR3 length: 15 amino acids. The V and J ends lost 7 bases and 0 bases respectively, with 15 bases between them. CDR3 sequence reads: CASDGVAANTGELFF. CDR3 bases: TGTGCCTCCGACGGGGTAGCGGCGAACACCGGGGAGCTGTTTTTT.

This clone is a singleton in its sample. This chain joins TRBV11-2 and TRBJ1-5, with D hard to call. Trimming stripped 0 bases from V and 4 bases from J, with 4 bases between. CDR1 and CDR2 from the germline V gene are SGHAT and FQNNGV. CDR3 length equals 13 residues. CDR3 sequence (DNA): TGTGCCAGCAGCTTAGACAGAAATCAGCCCCAGCATTTT. Residues: CASSLDRNQPQHF.

The table lists this clone with a few counts. V gene TRBV13 combines with J gene TRBJ2-5, with D possibly matching TRBD1 (5 bases). CDR1 and CDR2 (germline): PRHDT, FYEKMQ (reference sequence). The CDR3 covers 13 residues. V gave up 8 bases and J gave up 5 bases, with 15 bases separating them. Written as DNA, the CDR3 is TGTGCCAGCTCCCAGGGATCGTGGGAGACCCAGTACTTC. It translates to CASSQGSWETQYF.

The rearrangement joins TRBV7-8 to TRBJ1-2; 8 bases agree with TRBD1. CDR1 and CDR2 (germline): SGHVS, FQNEAQ. There are 15 residues in the CDR3. J gave up 5 bases and V 5 bases, and 10 bases lay outside the gene matches. In DNA form, the CDR3 reads TGTGCCAGCAGCCCGTTGACAGGGGTGGGGTATGGCTACACCTTC. Amino acid sequence: CASSPLTGVGYGYTF.

This rearrangement joins TRBV19 to TRBJ1-5; D is unresolved. The CDR3 totals 16 residues. V shed 3 bases and J shed 2 bases, with 14 bases lying between them. From germline, CDR1 is LNHDA and CDR2 SQIVND (reference sequence). The CDR3 sequence: CASSIASGWGNQPQHF. The DNA for the CDR3 is TGTGCCAGTAGTATTGCATCGGGGTGGGGCAATCAGCCCCAGCATTTT.

The chain is built from TRBV7-6 and TRBJ2-7; D is undetermined. The V gene lost 1 base and the J gene lost 1 base, with 5 bases spanning the gap. CDR1 and CDR2 from the germline V gene are SGHVS and FNYEAQ. The CDR3 spans 13 residues. CDR3 in DNA: TGTGCCAGCAGCTTAGACAGATCCTACGAGCAGTACTTC. It yields the protein CASSLDRSYEQYF. Full variable domain (outside the CDR3, taken from reference TRBV7-6 and TRBJ2-7): GAGVSQSPRYKVTKRGQDVALRCDPISGHVSLYWYRQALGQGPEFLTYFNYEAQQDKSGLPNDRFSAERPEGSISTLTIQRTEQRDSAMYRCASSLDRSYEQYFGPGTRLTVT.

The chain employs TRBV27 and TRBJ2-1; 8 bases match TRBD1. Per germline, CDR1 MNHEY and CDR2 SMNVEV (reference sequence). The V segment lost 0 bases and the J segment 7 bases; nucleotides outside the gene matches: 11. The CDR3 runs 17 residues. As DNA, the CDR3 is TGTGCCAGCAGTTTATCCCACGGGACAGGCGAGATTAATGAGCAGTTCTTC. Translating gives CASSLSHGTGEINEQFF.

The genes are TRBV2 and TRBJ1-4, with a weak D call TRBD1 (6 bases). Germline lookup yields CDR1 SNHLY and CDR2 FYNNEI. CDR3 length: 14 amino acids. The ends were cut back, 6 bases at V and 0 bases at J, with 8 bases in the middle. CDR3 loop: CASRDSTTNEKLFF. DNA for the CDR3: TGTGCCAGCAGGGACAGCACAACTAATGAAAAACTGTTTTTT.

As concerns this clone: This same CDR3 is encoded by further DNA sequences in the sample. This chain connects TRBV7-3 to TRBJ2-7, with 7 bases that match TRBD1. Germline CDR1 and CDR2: SGHTA and FQGTGA. CDR3 length equals 13 residues. J gave up 7 bases and V 4 bases, and 7 bases lay outside the gene matches. The DNA of the CDR3 is TGTGCCAGCAGCTCGACAGGGTCCGGGGAGCAGTACTTC. Encoded protein: CASSSTGSGEQYF.

V usage is TRBV7-2 and J usage is TRBJ2-1, with D perhaps matching TRBD2 (6 bases). Germline loops: CDR1 SGHTA, CDR2 FQGNSA. Trimming stripped 0 bases from V and 6 bases from J, with 6 bases between. The CDR3 runs to 13 residues. CDR3 region: CASSLAGGNEQFF. The CDR3 DNA reads as TGTGCCAGCAGCTTAGCGGGGGGCAATGAGCAGTTCTTC.